A selection of T cell receptor beta chains follows, all from one sample in a study of cytomegalovirus exposure and HLA in healthy donors. The table came from immunoSEQ multiplex PCR; TCRdb's copy has only in-frame clones and leaves some out. This sample carries approximately 160,000 clones, 65% to 80% of them seen once, and the ten largest clones take around 2.8%. Source material: PBMCs. Receptor source: a woman aged 40-49 years in good health and CMV-seropositive. CDR3s include the opening cysteine and the closing phenylalanine or tryptophan.

j_call v_call cdr3_aa
TRBJ2-1 TRBV14 CASSFVSGRGSHEQFF
TRBJ2-5 TRBV7-2 CASSLAGAETQYF
TRBJ1-1 TRBV18 CASSPPYTNTEAFF
TRBJ1-2 TRBV9 CAGSPGGFEGYLAGYTF
TRBJ1-1 TRBV30 CAWGEGTEAFF
TRBJ2-1 TRBV5-6 CASSTQGGGLGNEQFF
TRBJ1-1 TRBV29-1 CSVGQGNTEAFF
TRBJ2-3 TRBV4-3 CASSQGLAGADTQYF
TRBJ2-7 TRBV4-1 CASSPLSGSLSYEQYF
TRBJ1-1 TRBV7-2 CASSQGRWTAATEAFF
TRBJ2-3 TRBV21-1 CASSLTGQGKDTQYF
TRBJ1-1 TRBV18 CASSPEILNRGNTEAFF
TRBJ1-2 TRBV7-2 CASSPGRGEGGYTF
TRBJ1-4 TRBV5-6 CASSWGGTREKLFF
TRBJ2-5 TRBV5-1 CASSLAQAQETQYF
TRBJ2-4 TRBV7-9 CASSPTTGGVNIQYF
TRBJ2-2 TRBV6-5 CASSQAGSVGELFF
TRBJ2-7 TRBV5-1 CASSAGASPPYEQYF
TRBJ2-7 TRBV6-5 CASRTGGGYEQHF
TRBJ2-1 TRBV15 CATSRIAGGSISYNEQFF
TRBJ1-4 TRBV28 CASSVGQGASEKLFF
TRBJ2-4 TRBV7-2 CASSLEPGADIQYF
TRBJ2-7 TRBV5-4 CASSLGAGTPYEQYF
TRBJ2-1 TRBV7-9 CASSLDGGSRTRDEQFF
TRBJ2-3 TRBV18 CASSPSLAGGPNTQYF
TRBJ2-2 TRBV12-5 CASGLGQGGIGELFF
TRBJ2-7 TRBV30 CAWSVTRGLYEQYF
TRBJ1-3 TRBV4-3 CASSVTLGAGSSGNTIYF
TRBJ1-2 TRBV30 CAWGGMRTNYGYTF
TRBJ2-6 TRBV30 CAWRVRGMSSGANVLTF
TRBJ1-5 TRBV15 CATSDPRVRNQPQHF